A single sample is the source of the 21 T cell receptor beta chains below, sequenced in a study of T-cell memory formation after mild COVID-19. TCRdb called the 5' RACE reads again in MiXCR, with one record for every CDR3 protein. The profile shows approximately 300,000 distinct CDR3 sequences, about 15% of them singletons. The sample was PBMCs or a T cell subset sorted from them (not recorded which). These receptors were taken from a young man who had mild COVID-19 (a few samples of this study predate the infection). Cell type and time point are not known.

The chain links TRBV4-3 to TRBJ1-6, with TRBD1 matching 11 bases. Losses at the gene ends were 6 bases for V and 7 bases for J; bases not matched to a gene: 2. CDR3 length equals 14 residues. Per the germline V gene, CDR1 is LGHNA and CDR2 is YSLEER. The CDR3 DNA is TGCGCCAGCAGTTGGGACAGGGGGAATTCACCCCTCCACTTT. This gives the protein CASSWDRGNSPLHF.

The genes are TRBV5-1 and TRBJ2-2; 9 bases are shared with TRBD1. This CDR3 has 16 amino acids. The germline V gene encodes CDR1 SGHRS and CDR2 YFSETQ. J gave up 4 bases and V 2 bases, and 6 bases lay outside the gene matches. The CDR3 reads CASSFTGGEGTGELFF. In DNA form, the CDR3 reads TGCGCCAGCAGCTTTACAGGGGGCGAAGGCACCGGGGAGCTGTTTTTT.

The rearrangement links TRBV20-1 to TRBJ2-7; D is ambiguous. This CDR3 spans 12 amino acids. V was pared by 3 bases and J by 2 bases, with 8 bases between. Germline lookup yields CDR1 DFQATT and CDR2 SNEGSKA (reference sequence). CDR3 amino acids: CSASLGTYEQYF. CDR3 in DNA: TGCAGTGCTAGTCTAGGAACCTACGAGCAGTACTTC.

This clonotype was seen many times. The chain recombines TRBV6-2 or TRBV6-3 with TRBJ2-6; D not certain. The CDR3 is made up of 14 amino acids. V dropped 4 bases and J dropped 0 bases, with 4 bases sitting between them. The germline CDR1 and CDR2 sequences are MNHEY and SVGEGT. CDR3 sequence (DNA): TGTGCCAGCAGTTGGGACTCTGGGGCCAACGTCCTGACTTTC. As protein: CASSWDSGANVLTF.

This clonotype has just a few counts. The V call is TRBV12-3 or TRBV12-4, the J call TRBJ2-3; maybe TRBD1 (5 bases). V lost 6 bases and J 8 bases, leaving 12 bases between the germline ends. The CDR3 loop spans 12 amino acids. The CDR3 sequence is CASREWGGTQYF. The CDR3 nucleotides are TGTGCCAGCAGAGAGTGGGGCGGTACGCAGTATTTT.

The chain joins TRBV9 to TRBJ2-5; a weak D match, TRBD2 (6 bases). This CDR3 has 14 residues. V lost 0 bases and J 9 bases, leaving 15 bases between the germline ends. Germline assignment: CDR1 SGDLS and CDR2 YYNGEE. The CDR3 coding sequence is TGTGCCAGCAGCGTAGCTTCTAATGGGGAGGCCCAGTACTTC. Translating it yields CASSVASNGEAQYF.

This chain joins TRBV3-1 and TRBJ2-3; TRBD2 matches at 11 bases. Germline CDR1 and CDR2: LGHDT and YNNKEL (reference sequence). After removal of 9 bases from V and 3 bases from J, the junction contained 8 bases not matched to a gene. The CDR3 covers 15 residues. Here the CDR3 reads CASKQGLAVTDTQYF. Written as DNA, the CDR3 is TGTGCCAGTAAGCAGGGACTAGCGGTGACAGATACGCAGTATTTT.

This clonotype was detected ten times or more. The chain uses TRBV2 and TRBJ1-1, with 7 nucleotides matching TRBD1. CDR3 length: 14 amino acids. CDR1 and CDR2 from the germline V gene are SNHLY and FYNNEI. V dropped 7 bases and J dropped 0; count of bases not matched to a gene: 5. The CDR3 loop is CASTTGQLNTEAFF. The CDR3 DNA follows: TGTGCCAGCACAACGGGACAGTTGAACACTGAAGCTTTCTTT. The whole variable domain, filled in from reference TRBV2 and TRBJ1-1, reads EPEVTQTPSHQVTQMGQEVILRCVPISNHLYFYWYRQILGQKVEFLVSFYNNEISEKSEIFDDQFSVERPDGSNFTLKIRSTKLEDSAMYFCASTTGQLNTEAFFGQGTRLTVV.

V gene TRBV12-3 or TRBV12-4 combines with J gene TRBJ1-1; D uncertain. This CDR3 region has 14 residues. Trimming took off 3 bases at V and 2 bases at J, with 10 bases between the two ends. The CDR3, as DNA: TGTGCCAGCAGTTTTCTTTCCGAAAACACTGAAGCTTTCTTT. This gives the protein CASSFLSENTEAFF.

There are many counts of this clonotype. The genes are TRBV15 and TRBJ2-5; perhaps TRBD2 as D (6 bases). The germline CDR1 and CDR2 sequences are LNHNV and YYDKDF (reference sequence). The CDR3 length is 12 residues. V lost 9 bases and J lost 5, with 13 bases in between. The CDR3: CATRRGGETQYF. CDR3 in DNA: TGTGCCACTAGGAGGGGTGGGGAGACCCAGTACTTC.

This clonotype showed up many times. The CDR3 spells CASSLLQLNTGELFF. The CDR3 DNA sequence: TGCGCCAGCAGCTTGTTACAGCTGAACACCGGGGAGCTGTTTTTT. V gene TRBV5-1 combines with J gene TRBJ2-2; D remains ambiguous. Trimming stripped 1 base from V and 1 base from J, with 8 bases between. The germline V gene encodes CDR1 SGHRS and CDR2 YFSETQ. The CDR3 covers 15 residues.

The chain employs TRBV5-1 and TRBJ2-3; perhaps TRBD1 as D (6 bases). Germline-derived CDR1 and CDR2 are SGHRS and YFSETQ. This CDR3 is 15 amino acids long. V lost 4 bases and J lost 6, with 18 bases in between. CDR3: CASSVQNPRGDTQYF. As DNA, the CDR3 is TGCGCCAGCAGCGTCCAGAACCCCAGGGGCGATACGCAGTATTTT.

This clonotype was detected only once. The chain joins TRBV6-6 to TRBJ2-1; 8 bases align to TRBD2. CDR3 size: 15 residues. J was trimmed by 4 bases and V by 1 base; bases with no gene match: 3. The germline CDR1 and CDR2 sequences are MNHNY and SVGAGI (reference sequence). CDR3 bases: TGTGCCAGCAGTTACTTAGCGGGGTCGTACAATGAGCAGTTCTTC. It encodes CASSYLAGSYNEQFF.

The rearrangement links TRBV11-1 to TRBJ2-1, with D perhaps TRBD1 or TRBD2 (5 bases each). The CDR3 is 14 residues long. Trimming cost V 5 bases and J 8 bases, with 16 bases left between them. The germline CDR1 and CDR2 sequences are SGHAT and FQDESV (reference sequence). DNA of the CDR3: TGTGCCAGCAGCAGAGGACTGACAGCCCATGAGCAGTTCTTC. It is translated as CASSRGLTAHEQFF.

This chain joins TRBV19 and TRBJ1-4; D is uncertain. Germline V gives CDR1 LNHDA, CDR2 SQIVND (reference sequence). V gave up 11 bases and J gave up 4 bases, with 17 bases separating them. The CDR3 is made up of 14 amino acids. The CDR3 here is CASRGHTDNEKLFF. The CDR3, as DNA: TGTGCCTCACGAGGGCACACCGATAATGAAAAACTGTTTTTT.

The chain couples TRBV10-3 to TRBJ2-6; 9 bases map to TRBD1. The junction had 10 bases not matched to a gene; V was cut back by 4 bases and J by 0 bases. Germline CDR1 and CDR2: ENHRY and SYGVKD. The CDR3 runs to 19 residues. The CDR3 protein is CAISGRTGALSSGANVLTF. DNA of the CDR3: TGTGCCATCAGTGGCAGGACAGGGGCCTTAAGCTCTGGGGCCAACGTCCTGACTTTC.

The genes are TRBV6-2 or TRBV6-3 and TRBJ2-7; D is unresolved. Trimming cost V 11 bases and J 6 bases, with 20 bases left between them. Per germline, CDR1 MNHEY and CDR2 SVGEGT. The CDR3 is 13 residues long. CDR3 nucleotides: TGTGCCTCCAGTGACCTGTACCAAACCGAGCAGTACGTC. It codes for CASSDLYQTEQYV.

The rearrangement joins TRBV24-1 to TRBJ2-2; 9 nucleotides line up with TRBD1. The ends lost 3 bases at V and 4 bases at J; junction bases unmatched: 11. Germline V gene data show CDR1 as KGHDR and CDR2 as SFDVKD. The CDR3 length is 18 residues. The CDR3 sequence: CATSDDAGTGRPTGELFF. CDR3 nucleotides: TGTGCCACCAGTGATGATGCCGGGACAGGGAGACCCACCGGGGAGCTGTTTTTT.

This clonotype was observed a handful of times. The chain is built from TRBV7-9 and TRBJ1-2; D might be TRBD1 (5 bases). Looked up from germline, CDR1 is SEHNR and CDR2 is FQNEAQ (reference sequence). The V and J ends lost 0 bases and 6 bases respectively, with 17 bases between them. The CDR3 loop spans 16 amino acids. The CDR3, as DNA: TGTGCCAGCAGCTTAGCCCCCTCGGGGGATTCCGATGGCTACACCTTC. This translates into CASSLAPSGDSDGYTF.

This clonotype was seen more than once but under ten times. V and J are TRBV29-1 and TRBJ2-1; TRBD1 agrees at 7 bases. Losses at the gene ends were 0 bases for V and 9 bases for J; bases not matched to a gene: 8. The CDR3 has 14 amino acids. Germline V gene data show CDR1 as SQVTM and CDR2 as ANQGSEA. CDR3 sequence: CSVEDPQRQGEQFF. The CDR3 coding sequence is TGCAGCGTTGAAGATCCCCAGCGACAGGGTGAGCAGTTCTTC.

CDR3 bases: TGTGCCAGCAGCTCCTCCTATGAGGGCTCTGGGGCCAACGTCCTGACTTTC. The encoded protein is CASSSSYEGSGANVLTF. The V and J genes are TRBV7-6 and TRBJ2-6, with a possible D match to TRBD2 (5 bases). CDR1 SGHVS and CDR2 FNYEAQ come from the germline V gene. The CDR3 spans 17 residues. Trimming stripped 4 bases from V and 0 bases from J, with 13 bases between.